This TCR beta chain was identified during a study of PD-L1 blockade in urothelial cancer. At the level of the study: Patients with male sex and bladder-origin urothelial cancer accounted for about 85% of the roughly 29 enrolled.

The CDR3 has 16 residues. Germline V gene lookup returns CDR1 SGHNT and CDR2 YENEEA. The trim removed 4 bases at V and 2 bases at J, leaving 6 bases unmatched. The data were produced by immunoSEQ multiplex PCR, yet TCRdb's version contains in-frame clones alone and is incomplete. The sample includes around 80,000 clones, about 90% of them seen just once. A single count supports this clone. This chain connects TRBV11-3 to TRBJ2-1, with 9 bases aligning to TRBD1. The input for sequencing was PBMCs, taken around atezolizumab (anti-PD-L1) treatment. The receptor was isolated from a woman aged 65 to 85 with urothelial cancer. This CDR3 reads CASSSSGQGPYNEQFF. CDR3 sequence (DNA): TGTGCCAGCAGCTCCTCGGGACAGGGCCCCTACAATGAGCAGTTCTTC.